A selection of T cell receptor beta chains follows, all from one sample in a study of blood T cell repertoires in COVID-19. This table comes from immunoSEQ multiplex PCR, and its TCRdb copy is limited to in-frame clones, with some not included. The sample carries 200,000 to 300,000 clones, approximately 88% recorded once. The source material was peripheral blood. Source of these receptors: a woman in her 30s with COVID-19, enrolled during active disease. Both conserved end residues are part of each CDR3. Each record gives: CDR3 protein, CDR3 DNA, clone size, J gene, V gene, D gene. D genes are given only for firm matches. Clone size is given for some rows only: seen once, a few or many times, or a class if the clone is expanded.

cdr3_aa: CASSAGGPYNEQFF; cdr3_nt: TGTGCCAGCAGCGCGGGGGGCCCCTACAATGAGCAGTTCTTC; clone_size: .; j_call: TRBJ2-1; v_call: TRBV9; d_call: .
cdr3_aa: CASSPRRGGQGFDLYSYQPQHF; cdr3_nt: TGTGCCAGCAGTCCACGCCGCGGGGGACAGGGATTTGATTTATATTCTTATCAGCCCCAGCATTTT; clone_size: .; j_call: TRBJ1-5; v_call: TRBV27; d_call: TRBD1
cdr3_aa: CASRYQGTDTQYF; cdr3_nt: TGTGCCAGCAGGTATCAGGGAACAGATACGCAGTATTTT; clone_size: once; j_call: TRBJ2-3; v_call: TRBV6-6; d_call: .
cdr3_aa: CATSRDPNPSGVMDEQFF; cdr3_nt: TGTGCCACCAGCAGAGATCCCAACCCTAGCGGGGTGATGGATGAGCAGTTCTTC; clone_size: .; j_call: TRBJ2-1; v_call: TRBV15; d_call: TRBD2
cdr3_aa: CASSYSRVYNEQFF; cdr3_nt: TGTGCCAGCAGTTACTCCAGGGTTTACAATGAGCAGTTCTTC; clone_size: few; j_call: TRBJ2-1; v_call: TRBV6-6; d_call: .
cdr3_aa: CASSQWDRGVGANVLTF; cdr3_nt: TGCGCCAGCAGCCAATGGGACAGGGGTGTTGGGGCCAACGTCCTGACTTTC; clone_size: .; j_call: TRBJ2-6; v_call: TRBV4-1; d_call: TRBD1
cdr3_aa: CASSQPNTTGGNQPQHF; cdr3_nt: TGCGCCAGCAGTCAGCCTAACACGACAGGGGGCAATCAGCCCCAGCATTTT; clone_size: .; j_call: TRBJ1-5; v_call: TRBV23-1; d_call: TRBD1
cdr3_aa: CASSPGQAMGYGYTF; cdr3_nt: TGTGCCAGCAGCCCGGGACAGGCCATGGGCTATGGCTACACCTTC; clone_size: .; j_call: TRBJ1-2; v_call: TRBV7-2; d_call: TRBD1
cdr3_aa: CASSPGAGTVAFF; cdr3_nt: TGTGCCAGCTCACCGGGGGCCGGGACAGTTGCTTTCTTT; clone_size: .; j_call: TRBJ1-1; v_call: TRBV18; d_call: TRBD1
cdr3_aa: CASSLDTGTDTQYF; cdr3_nt: TGTGCCAGCAGCTTAGACACAGGGACAGATACGCAGTATTTT; clone_size: .; j_call: TRBJ2-3; v_call: TRBV7-2; d_call: .
cdr3_aa: CASSPEAQANSPLHF; cdr3_nt: TGCGCCAGCAGCCCCGAAGCACAGGCTAATTCACCCCTCCACTTT; clone_size: .; j_call: TRBJ1-6; v_call: TRBV4-1; d_call: .
cdr3_aa: CASSLHSGGAQETQYF; cdr3_nt: TGTGCCAGCAGCTTACACTCCGGGGGGGCCCAGGAGACCCAGTACTTC; clone_size: .; j_call: TRBJ2-5; v_call: TRBV7-2; d_call: TRBD2
cdr3_aa: CSVDQGNTDTQYF; cdr3_nt: TGCAGCGTTGACCAGGGGAACACAGATACGCAGTATTTT; clone_size: .; j_call: TRBJ2-3; v_call: TRBV29-1; d_call: .
cdr3_aa: CASSSGTSGGEQYF; cdr3_nt: TGTGCCAGCAGTTCTGGGACTAGCGGGGGAGAACAGTACTTC; clone_size: few; j_call: TRBJ2-7; v_call: TRBV6-5; d_call: TRBD2
cdr3_aa: CSVRGGLSNEQFF; cdr3_nt: TGCAGCGTTAGGGGGGGACTATCCAATGAGCAGTTCTTC; clone_size: once; j_call: TRBJ2-1; v_call: TRBV29-1; d_call: .
cdr3_aa: CASKDRGPSTDTQYF; cdr3_nt: TGTGCCAGCAAAGATAGGGGTCCTAGCACAGATACGCAGTATTTT; clone_size: .; j_call: TRBJ2-3; v_call: TRBV6-4; d_call: .
cdr3_aa: CASSSGQGISEKLFF; cdr3_nt: TGTGCCAGCAGCTCTGGACAGGGGATCAGCGAAAAACTGTTTTTT; clone_size: .; j_call: TRBJ1-4; v_call: TRBV5-8; d_call: TRBD1
cdr3_aa: CASSARGSYNEQFF; cdr3_nt: TGTGCCAGCAGTGCACGGGGTTCCTACAATGAGCAGTTCTTC; clone_size: .; j_call: TRBJ2-1; v_call: TRBV2; d_call: .
cdr3_aa: CASSLRGSGTDTQYF; cdr3_nt: TGTGCCAGCAGCCTCCGTGGTAGCGGCACAGATACGCAGTATTTT; clone_size: .; j_call: TRBJ2-3; v_call: TRBV3-1/TRBV3-2; d_call: .
cdr3_aa: CASSLVWTANTGELFF; cdr3_nt: TGCGCCAGCAGCTTGGTCTGGACAGCGAACACCGGGGAGCTGTTTTTT; clone_size: .; j_call: TRBJ2-2; v_call: TRBV5-1; d_call: .
cdr3_aa: CSVAGPPGGSSYNEQFF; cdr3_nt: TGCAGCGTTGCGGGCCCCCCAGGCGGGAGCTCCTACAATGAGCAGTTCTTC; clone_size: .; j_call: TRBJ2-1; v_call: TRBV29-1; d_call: TRBD2
cdr3_aa: CASSRQGQETQYF; cdr3_nt: TGTGCCAGCAGTCGACAGGGCCAAGAGACCCAGTACTTC; clone_size: .; j_call: TRBJ2-5; v_call: TRBV6-5; d_call: TRBD1
cdr3_aa: CASSPTPGQQNYGYTF; cdr3_nt: TGTGCCAGCAGCCCGACACCGGGACAGCAAAACTATGGCTACACCTTC; clone_size: .; j_call: TRBJ1-2; v_call: TRBV9; d_call: TRBD1
cdr3_aa: CASSLTGGNQPQHF; cdr3_nt: TGTGCCAGCAGCTTAACAGGGGGCAATCAGCCCCAGCATTTT; clone_size: .; j_call: TRBJ1-5; v_call: TRBV7-8; d_call: TRBD1
cdr3_aa: CASSLRRIERGTDTQYF; cdr3_nt: TGTGCCAGCAGCTTACGTCGGATCGAGCGGGGGACAGATACGCAGTATTTT; clone_size: .; j_call: TRBJ2-3; v_call: TRBV5-4; d_call: TRBD2
cdr3_aa: CASSPRTTSGRETQYF; cdr3_nt: TGTGCCAGCAGCCCGCGGACCACTAGCGGGAGAGAGACCCAGTACTTC; clone_size: .; j_call: TRBJ2-5; v_call: TRBV3-1/TRBV3-2; d_call: TRBD2
cdr3_aa: CASSLRSSGNTIYF; cdr3_nt: TGTGCCAGCAGCTTACGGTCTTCTGGAAACACCATATATTTT; clone_size: .; j_call: TRBJ1-3; v_call: TRBV11-2; d_call: .
cdr3_aa: CAWRRTAGNTIYF; cdr3_nt: TGTGCCTGGAGACGGACAGCTGGAAACACCATATATTTT; clone_size: .; j_call: TRBJ1-3; v_call: TRBV30; d_call: .
cdr3_aa: CASSQELSNQPQHF; cdr3_nt: TGTGCCAGCAGCCAAGAACTCAGCAATCAGCCCCAGCATTTT; clone_size: .; j_call: TRBJ1-5; v_call: TRBV3-1/TRBV3-2; d_call: .
cdr3_aa: CATSSAASREQFF; cdr3_nt: TGTGCCACCAGTAGCGCGGCTAGCCGGGAGCAGTTCTTC; clone_size: .; j_call: TRBJ2-1; v_call: TRBV24-1; d_call: .
cdr3_aa: CASNRVGSPLHF; cdr3_nt: TGTGCCAGCAACAGGGTTGGTTCACCCCTCCACTTT; clone_size: .; j_call: TRBJ1-6; v_call: TRBV12-3/TRBV12-4; d_call: .
cdr3_aa: CASSYARGGDYGYTF; cdr3_nt: TGTGCCAGCAGTTACGCCCGGGGAGGGGACTATGGCTACACCTTC; clone_size: .; j_call: TRBJ1-2; v_call: TRBV27; d_call: .
cdr3_aa: CASSPQSGRNYGYTF; cdr3_nt: TGCGCCAGCAGCCCCCAGTCGGGGAGGAACTATGGCTACACCTTC; clone_size: .; j_call: TRBJ1-2; v_call: TRBV5-1; d_call: .
cdr3_aa: CASRSGTGGNGYTF; cdr3_nt: TGTGCCAGCAGATCCGGGACAGGGGGCAACGGCTACACCTTC; clone_size: .; j_call: TRBJ1-2; v_call: TRBV2; d_call: TRBD1
cdr3_aa: CASSPGNAAGDSHEKLFF; cdr3_nt: TGCGCCAGCAGCCCCGGTAACGCCGCCGGGGACAGTCATGAAAAACTGTTTTTT; clone_size: .; j_call: TRBJ1-4; v_call: TRBV4-1; d_call: TRBD1
cdr3_aa: CASSVEGEYSGRGYEQFF; cdr3_nt: TGTGCCAGCAGCGTAGAGGGGGAGTATAGCGGGAGGGGCTATGAGCAGTTCTTC; clone_size: .; j_call: TRBJ2-1; v_call: TRBV9; d_call: TRBD2
cdr3_aa: CASRRQGAEGNTEAFF; cdr3_nt: TGTGCCAGTAGGAGGCAGGGGGCAGAGGGGAACACTGAAGCTTTCTTT; clone_size: .; j_call: TRBJ1-1; v_call: TRBV19; d_call: TRBD1
cdr3_aa: CASSEAQWTSTDTQYF; cdr3_nt: TGTGCCAGCAGTGAAGCTCAGTGGACTAGCACAGATACGCAGTATTTT; clone_size: .; j_call: TRBJ2-3; v_call: TRBV6-1; d_call: .
cdr3_aa: CASSQEGTGADTQYF; cdr3_nt: TGTGCCAGCAGCCAAGAAGGAACAGGGGCAGATACGCAGTATTTT; clone_size: .; j_call: TRBJ2-3; v_call: TRBV4-2; d_call: TRBD1
cdr3_aa: CASRGPLAGSKNEQFF; cdr3_nt: TGTGCCAGCAGGGGACCACTAGCGGGAAGTAAGAATGAGCAGTTCTTC; clone_size: .; j_call: TRBJ2-1; v_call: TRBV27; d_call: TRBD2